This T cell receptor beta chain was sequenced in a study of OX40 agonist ivuxolimab in advanced cancers. About the study: The mean age was approximately 60 years, ranging from about 20 to 90, with 82.7% of participants male.

The trim removed 8 bases at V and 6 bases at J, leaving 9 bases unmatched. The germline CDR1 and CDR2 sequences are MDHEN and SYDVKM. This CDR3 region has 14 residues. The repertoire was sequenced with immunoSEQ multiplex PCR; TCRdb's copy has only in-frame clones and lacks some. This sample has about 98,000 clones, with roughly nine tenths found just once. The rearrangement joins TRBV28 to TRBJ2-7, with TRBD2 matching 11 bases. This material consisted of CD4+ or CD8+ T cells sorted from blood, taken in a trial of the OX40 agonist ivuxolimab. This clonotype was obtained from an adult with an advanced solid tumor such as melanoma, head and neck, liver or kidney cancer. The CDR3: CASLAGGKAGEQYF. The CDR3 nucleotides read TGTGCCAGCCTAGCGGGAGGTAAGGCAGGCGAGCAGTACTTC.